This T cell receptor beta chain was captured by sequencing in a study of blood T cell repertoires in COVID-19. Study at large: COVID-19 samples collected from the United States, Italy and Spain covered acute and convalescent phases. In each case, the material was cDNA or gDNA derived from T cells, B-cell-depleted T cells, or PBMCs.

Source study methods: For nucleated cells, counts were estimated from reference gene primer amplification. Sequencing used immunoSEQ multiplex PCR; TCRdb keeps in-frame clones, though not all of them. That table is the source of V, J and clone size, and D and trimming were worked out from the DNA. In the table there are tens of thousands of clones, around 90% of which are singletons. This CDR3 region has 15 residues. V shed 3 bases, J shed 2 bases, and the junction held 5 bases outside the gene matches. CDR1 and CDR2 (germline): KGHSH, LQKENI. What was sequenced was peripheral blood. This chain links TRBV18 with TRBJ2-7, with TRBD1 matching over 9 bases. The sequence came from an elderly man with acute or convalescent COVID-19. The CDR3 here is CASSPGTGKPYEQYF. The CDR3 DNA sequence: TGTGCCAGCTCACCGGGGACAGGGAAGCCCTACGAGCAGTACTTC.